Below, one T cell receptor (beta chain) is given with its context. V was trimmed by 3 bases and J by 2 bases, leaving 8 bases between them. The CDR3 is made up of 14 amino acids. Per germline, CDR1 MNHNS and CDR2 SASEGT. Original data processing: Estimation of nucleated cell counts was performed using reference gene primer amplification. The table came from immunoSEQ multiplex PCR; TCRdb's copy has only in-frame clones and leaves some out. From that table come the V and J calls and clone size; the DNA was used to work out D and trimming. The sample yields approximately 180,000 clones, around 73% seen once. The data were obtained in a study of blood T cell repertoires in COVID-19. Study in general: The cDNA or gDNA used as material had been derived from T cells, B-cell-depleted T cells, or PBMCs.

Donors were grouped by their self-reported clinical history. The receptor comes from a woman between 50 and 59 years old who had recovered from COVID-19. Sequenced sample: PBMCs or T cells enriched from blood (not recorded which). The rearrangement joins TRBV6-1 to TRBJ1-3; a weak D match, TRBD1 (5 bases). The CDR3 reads CASSDGGAGNTIYF. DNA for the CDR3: TGTGCCAGCAGTGACGGGGGGGCTGGAAACACCATATATTTT.